The 8 T cell receptor beta chains presented below share a single source sample, sequenced in a study of human T cells and chemical hapten exposure. Time point here: patch test 3, about 24 weeks after DPC sensitization. Noted treatment: therapeutic diphenylcyclopropenone sensitization with weekly scalp DPC. TCRdb ran MiXCR on the RACE reads and lists one entry per CDR3 protein. This sample has approximately 80,000 distinct CDR3 sequences; roughly a tenth occur once, and the top ten carry 3% to 4%. The sequenced sample was whole blood, obtained in connection with sensitization to the hapten diphenylcyclopropenone (DPC). The receptors were sampled from a woman between 50 and 59 years old with alopecia areata. Some clones in this sample may be carry-over from other donors' samples.

This clonotype came up many times. This chain connects TRBV7-9 to TRBJ2-3; no reliable D call. Germline V gene lookup returns CDR1 SEHNR and CDR2 FQNEAQ (reference sequence). Trimming cost V 3 bases and J 1 base, with 5 bases left between them. The CDR3 consists of 13 residues. CDR3 residues: CASSFPGTDTQYF. The CDR3 coding sequence is TGTGCCAGCAGCTTCCCGGGCACAGATACGCAGTATTTT. Using reference TRBV7-9 and TRBJ2-3 for the parts outside the CDR3, the full variable domain is DTGVSQNPRHKITKRGQNVTFRCDPISEHNRLYWYRQTLGQGPEFLTYFQNEAQLEKSRLLSDRFSAERPKGSFSTLEIQRTEQGDSAMYLCASSFPGTDTQYFGPGTRLTVL.

With regard to this clonotype: A much larger clone lies a single base off, so this may be a read error. The chain recombines TRBV13 with TRBJ2-1; 8 nucleotides match TRBD2. The CDR3 runs 15 residues. Germline values: CDR1 PRHDT, CDR2 FYEKMQ (reference sequence). CDR3 nucleotide sequence: TGTGCCAGCAGCTCCCGGTTAGCGGGGCACAATGAGCAGCTCTTC. Residues: CASSSRLAGHNEQLF.

This clonotype was observed at least ten times. The genes are TRBV5-1 and TRBJ2-1; 7 bases fit TRBD2. V shed 9 bases and J 16 bases; nucleotides not matched to a gene: 16. CDR3 length equals 12 residues. CDR1 and CDR2 (germline): SGHRS, YFSETQ. The CDR3 bases are TGCGCCACTCTAGGGTCCAGCGGGGTCGGATTCTTC. This sequence encodes CATLGSSGVGFF.

In this sample, this clonotype turned up a few times. V gene TRBV5-1 combines with J gene TRBJ2-3; 9 bases map to TRBD1. J lost 2 bases, V lost 3 bases, and 10 bases had no gene match. Germline loops: CDR1 SGHRS, CDR2 YFSETQ. The CDR3 has 17 residues. CDR3 in amino acids: CASSSLGQGRHTDTQYF. The CDR3 DNA is TGCGCCAGCAGCTCGCTGGGACAGGGTAGACACACAGATACGCAGTATTTT.

This clonotype was seen a handful of times. CDR3 region: CSAVRTSGRNEQFF. The CDR3 DNA reads TGCAGTGCTGTCCGGACTAGCGGGAGAAATGAGCAGTTCTTC. V is TRBV20-1 and J is TRBJ2-1, with 13 positions matching TRBD2. CDR3 size: 14 residues. The trim removed 5 bases at V and 7 bases at J, leaving 5 bases unmatched. Germline CDR1 reads DFQATT; CDR2 reads SNEGSKA (reference sequence).

Ten or more counts support this clonotype. The CDR3 here is CASAPPGNEKLFF. In DNA form, the CDR3 reads TGTGCCAGCGCCCCGCCCGGTAATGAAAAACTGTTTTTT. V and J are TRBV7-9 and TRBJ1-4; D unclear. Trimming pared 8 bases from V and 4 bases from J, leaving 11 bases between. The CDR3 covers 13 residues. Germline CDR1 reads SEHNR; CDR2 reads FQNEAQ (reference sequence).

This clonotype was seen ten or more times. V gene TRBV9 combines with J gene TRBJ1-3; D is possibly TRBD1 (6 bases). Germline CDR1 reads SGDLS; CDR2 reads YYNGEE. The CDR3 is made up of 18 amino acids. Trimming left V 3 bases short and J 0 bases short, with 19 bases between. As DNA, the CDR3 is TGTGCCAGCAGCGGAGAGGGGACACCTACCGGCTCTGGAAACACCATATATTTT. This codes for CASSGEGTPTGSGNTIYF.

The rearrangement joins TRBV28 to TRBJ2-7; 9 nucleotides align to TRBD1. This CDR3 spans 16 amino acids. V lost 6 bases to trimming and J lost 1 base; unmatched junction nucleotides: 10. Germline V CDR1 and CDR2: MDHEN, SYDVKM. DNA of the CDR3: TGTGCCAGCAGCGGAGGGGGACAGGGTAAATCCTACGAGCAGTACTTC. Translating gives CASSGGGQGKSYEQYF.